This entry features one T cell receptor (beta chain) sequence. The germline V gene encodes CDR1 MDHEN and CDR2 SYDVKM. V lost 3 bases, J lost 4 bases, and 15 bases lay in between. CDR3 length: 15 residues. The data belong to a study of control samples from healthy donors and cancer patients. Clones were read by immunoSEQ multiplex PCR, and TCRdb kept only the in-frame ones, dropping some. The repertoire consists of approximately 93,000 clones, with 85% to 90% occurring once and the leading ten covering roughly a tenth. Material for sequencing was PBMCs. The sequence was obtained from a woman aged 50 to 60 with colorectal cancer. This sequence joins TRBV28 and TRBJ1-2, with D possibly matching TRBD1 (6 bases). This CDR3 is CASSLGAWESYGYTF. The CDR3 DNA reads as TGTGCCAGCAGTTTGGGGGCCTGGGAAAGCTATGGCTACACCTTC.